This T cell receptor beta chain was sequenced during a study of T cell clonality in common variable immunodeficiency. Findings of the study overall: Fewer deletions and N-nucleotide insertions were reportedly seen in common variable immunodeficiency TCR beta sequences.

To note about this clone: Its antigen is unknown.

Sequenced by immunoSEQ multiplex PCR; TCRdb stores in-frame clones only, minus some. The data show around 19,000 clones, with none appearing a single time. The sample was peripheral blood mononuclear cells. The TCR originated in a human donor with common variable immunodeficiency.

The covered CDR3 bases are TGTGCCAGCAGCTTCTCCGGGACAGGGGGAGATGGC. Encoded protein: CASSFSGTGGDG. The complete CDR3 reads CASSFSGTGGDGYTF. The V call is TRBV7-2, the J call TRBJ1-2; 11 nucleotides match TRBD1. The sequence runs out 3 residues before the end of the CDR3; the remainder is reconstructed from the germline J gene. V lost 3 bases to trimming and J lost 6 bases; unmatched junction nucleotides: 6. The CDR3 runs to 15 residues. Germline V gives CDR1 SGHTA, CDR2 FQGNSA.